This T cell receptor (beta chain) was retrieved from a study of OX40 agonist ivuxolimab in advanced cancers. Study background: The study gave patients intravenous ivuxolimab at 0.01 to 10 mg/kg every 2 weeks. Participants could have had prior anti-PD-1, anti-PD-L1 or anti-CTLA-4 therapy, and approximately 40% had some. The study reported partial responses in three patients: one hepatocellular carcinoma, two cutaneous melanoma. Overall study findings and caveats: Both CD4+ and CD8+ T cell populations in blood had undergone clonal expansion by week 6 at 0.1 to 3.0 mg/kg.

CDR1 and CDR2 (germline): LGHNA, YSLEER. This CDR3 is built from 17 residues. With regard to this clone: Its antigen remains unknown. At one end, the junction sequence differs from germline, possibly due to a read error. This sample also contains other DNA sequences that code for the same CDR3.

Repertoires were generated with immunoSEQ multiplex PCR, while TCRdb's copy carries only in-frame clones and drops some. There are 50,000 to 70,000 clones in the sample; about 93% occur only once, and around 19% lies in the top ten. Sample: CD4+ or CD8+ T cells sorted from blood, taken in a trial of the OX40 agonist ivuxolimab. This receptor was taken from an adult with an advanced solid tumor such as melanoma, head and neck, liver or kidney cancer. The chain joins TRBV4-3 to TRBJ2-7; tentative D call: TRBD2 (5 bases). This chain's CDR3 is CASSQDVQRTVSYEQYF. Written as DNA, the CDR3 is TGCGCCAGCAGCCAAGACGTCCAGCGGACCGTTTCCTATGAGCAGTACTTC.